In its sample, the clone carrying this TCR beta chain ranks as medium-sized. Its antigen is still unknown. Each patient came to thyroid surgery without any prior treatment (of any kind). The authors' processing: Across clinicopathological groups, CDR3 differences served as the basis for building a distant-metastasis classifier for papillary thyroid cancer. MiXCR reprocessed the PCR reads for TCRdb. The V and J calls were not made by the authors but by TCRdb's processing. The sample holds about 25,000 clones, around a fifth seen once. The data are from a study of metastatic and nonmetastatic thyroid tumors. Study overall: Repertoires of blood and of tissue (tumor or nodule) from malignant and benign thyroid patients were compared.

Study-level findings and limits: Relative to benign nodules, malignant thyroid tumors were reportedly characterized by significantly elevated TCR beta diversity in blood and tumor.

The V gene lost 0 bases and the J gene lost 8 bases, with 13 bases spanning the gap. The CDR3 sequence is 14 residues long. Germline values: CDR1 LNHNV, CDR2 YYDKDF (reference sequence). The clonotype comes from a male donor with papillary thyroid cancer or a benign thyroid nodule (not recorded which). Some clones in this sample may be carry-over from other donors' samples. The genes are TRBV15 and TRBJ1-2, with D tentatively TRBD1 (5 bases). Material for sequencing was blood. The CDR3 sequence: CATSRDQGAEGYTF. CDR3 DNA: TGTGCCACCAGCAGAGACCAGGGTGCGGAGGGCTACACCTTC.